This T cell receptor beta chain is drawn from a study of T-cell reconstitution after alpha-beta-depleted transplantation in children (dated by TCRdb to 2015 to 2016). Some background on the complete study: Using TCR repertoire profiling, the study quantitatively followed how T-cell immune reconstitution unfolded in children after TCRalphabeta/CD19-depleted allogeneic hematopoietic cell transplantation.

A few counts support this clonotype. Its antigen is currently not known. No quality values exist for individual bases; no much larger clone is one base distant. The library relied on PCR. The sequencer listed for this sample is Illumina HiSeq 2500. Molecular barcoding was employed in the preparation of TCR libraries, with unique molecular identifiers being used to normalize TCRbeta repertoire quantification. The public reads were reprocessed in TCRdb via fastp at Q25 and MiXCR, keeping in-frame beta chains. Rows merge per CDR3 protein into single entries with the most common DNA and genes. The sample data list about 300,000 distinct CDR3 sequences, and almost 8% of these were observed just once. The ten largest clonotypes hold 9.1% of the sample. The study at large found these results: In some patients, high TCRbeta diversity at day 60 was attributed to recipient T cells and intrathymic progenitors that had survived conditioning. Over the following months the frequencies of hyperexpanded clones went down, and after one year T-cell counts and TCRbeta diversity were mostly credited to newly produced T cells. The apparently early recovery of alphabetaT-cell counts about two months after transplant reportedly depended on only several hundred rapidly expanded clones that came from non-depleted graft cells.

The treatment or condition label for this specimen denotes: allogeneic hematopoietic cell transplantation with graft depleted of TCRalphabeta T cells and CD19 B cells. The transplant recipients were children given TCRalphabeta/CD19-depleted allogeneic hematopoietic cell grafts. The starting material was peripheral blood, obtained 360 days after TCRalphabeta/CD19-depleted stem cell transplant. This TCR came from a female patient aged 2-9 years who had a stem cell transplant for Fanconi anemia, so the T cells may come from the graft donor.

This receptor has the CDR3 CASSQDLAGPTDTQYF. The sequence in DNA is TGCGCCAGCAGCCAAGATCTAGCGGGCCCCACAGATACGCAGTATTTT. This chain joins TRBV4-3 to TRBJ2-3, with TRBD2 identical over 8 junction bases. According to the germline V gene, CDR1 reads LGHNA and CDR2 reads YSLEER. The CDR3 contains 16 residues, cysteine and phenylalanine counted. Just the 48-base CDR3 DNA is kept, in frame starting at base 1. V is trimmed back by 0 bases and J by 2 bases, and the junction contains 4 bases that no gene match accounts for.